This T cell receptor (beta chain) is drawn from a study of T cell clones after liver transplantation. For the study at large: Standard immunosuppression, with no induction, continued until 12-24 months after transplant.

In the case of this clone: Its antigen remains unknown.

Whole-study findings and limits: The donor-reactive repertoire was only partly measurable in two subjects, lacking donor cells. Post-transplant, graft-donor-reactive CD4 TCRbeta sequences in blood dropped significantly in 5 of 8 subjects.

Assay used: immunoSEQ multiplex PCR; TCRdb lists only in-frame clones, some missing. The sample consists of approximately 51,000 clones, roughly nine tenths of them appearing once. The receptor was isolated from a human patient who received a liver transplant. The graft donor may have given rise to some T cells. The specimen was CD8+ T cells from blood, collected 12 months after liver transplant.

CDR3 DNA: TGTGCCAGTAGTATACGGGGACTAGCGTCGAGGAATGAGCAGTTCTTC. Its translation: CASSIRGLASRNEQFF. The chain carries TRBV19 and TRBJ2-1; TRBD2 matches 10 bases. Germline V gene data show CDR1 as LNHDA and CDR2 as SQIVND (reference sequence). The CDR3 extends over 16 amino acids. V was clipped by 2 bases and J by 7 bases; unmatched bases: 8.